The 3 T cell receptor beta chains below come from one sample, sequenced in a study of cytomegalovirus exposure and HLA in healthy donors. The study ran its PCR with 60 Vbeta and 13 Jbeta primers. The data were produced by immunoSEQ multiplex PCR, yet TCRdb's version contains in-frame clones alone and is incomplete. The sample consists of 150,000 to 170,000 clones, 80% of them appearing once. Specimen: PBMCs. Every receptor here comes from a man aged 25 to 40 in good health and CMV-seropositive.

As DNA, the CDR3 is TGTGCCAGCATTACCCCCATGACGGGTGAGCAGTTCTTC. Translating it yields CASITPMTGEQFF. The chain combines TRBV28 with TRBJ2-1; D is undetermined. Trimming took off 7 bases at V and 9 bases at J, with 16 bases between the two ends. The CDR3 sequence is 13 residues long. The germline V gene has CDR1 MDHEN and CDR2 SYDVKM.

This sequence joins TRBV28 and TRBJ1-4, with 12 bases matching TRBD1. The J segment lost 8 bases and the V segment lost 2 bases, leaving 3 bases of the junction unmatched. CDR3 length: 15 amino acids. Germline loops: CDR1 MDHEN, CDR2 SYDVKM. DNA of the CDR3: TGTGCCAGCAGTTTACAGGGGACAGGGGGCGAAAAACTGTTTTTT. Translated, it gives CASSLQGTGGEKLFF.

V usage is TRBV28 and J usage is TRBJ2-5; 9 nucleotides match TRBD1. With V trimmed by 8 bases and J by 5 bases, 9 bases remained unmatched. The CDR3 sequence is 14 residues long. Germline V gene data show CDR1 as MDHEN and CDR2 as SYDVKM. CDR3 DNA: TGTGCCAGCGTGGAACAGGGGGCTTGGGAGACCCAGTACTTC. Its translation: CASVEQGAWETQYF.